This T cell receptor (beta chain) was profiled in a study of cytomegalovirus exposure and HLA in healthy donors. Study-wide findings and caveats: A highly shared variant cluster was judged a likely technical artifact. A later analysis showed that HLA-associated TCR beta chains had undergone more clonal expansion than equally common others.

PCR was performed using 60 Vbeta and 13 Jbeta primers. This table comes from immunoSEQ multiplex PCR, and its TCRdb copy is limited to in-frame clones, with some not included. Of 200,000 to 250,000 clones in the sample, 85% were seen once. Notes on this clone: Antigen: not known. Other DNA sequences within the sample encode an identical CDR3.

Each donor's status was that of a healthy bone marrow donor. While unrecorded immune exposures were likely, the donors were nominally healthy when sampled. The receptor's source is a human donor in good health. The sequenced sample consisted of PBMCs.

DNA of the CDR3: TGTGCCAGCAGCTTAGAGACAGGGAAACAGCCCCAGCATTTT. Its protein product is CASSLETGKQPQHF. The chain is built from TRBV7-9 and TRBJ1-5, with 7 bases aligning to TRBD1. The CDR3 totals 14 residues. Germline values: CDR1 SEHNR, CDR2 FQNEAQ (reference sequence). V shed 1 base and J 7 bases; nucleotides not matched to a gene: 4. Looking up the rest from reference TRBV7-9 and TRBJ1-5 gives the full variable domain: DTGVSQNPRHKITKRGQNVTFRCDPISEHNRLYWYRQTLGQGPEFLTYFQNEAQLEKSRLLSDRFSAERPKGSFSTLEIQRTEQGDSAMYLCASSLETGKQPQHFGDGTRLSIL.